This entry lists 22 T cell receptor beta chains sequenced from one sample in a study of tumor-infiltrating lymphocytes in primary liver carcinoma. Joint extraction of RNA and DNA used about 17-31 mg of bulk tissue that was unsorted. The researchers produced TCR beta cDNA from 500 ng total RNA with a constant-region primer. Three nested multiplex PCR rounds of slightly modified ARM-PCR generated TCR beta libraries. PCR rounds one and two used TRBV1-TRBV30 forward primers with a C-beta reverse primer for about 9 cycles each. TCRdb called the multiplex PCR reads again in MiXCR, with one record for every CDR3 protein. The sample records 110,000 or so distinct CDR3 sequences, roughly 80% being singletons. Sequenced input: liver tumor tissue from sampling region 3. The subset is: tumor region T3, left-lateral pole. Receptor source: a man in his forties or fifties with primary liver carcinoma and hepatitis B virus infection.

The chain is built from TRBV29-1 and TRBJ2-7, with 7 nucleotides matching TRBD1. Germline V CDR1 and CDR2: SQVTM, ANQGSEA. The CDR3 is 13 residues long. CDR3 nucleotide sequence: TGCAACGCTGCCCCGACAGGGCTCTACGAGCAGTACTTC. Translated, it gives CNAAPTGLYEQYF.

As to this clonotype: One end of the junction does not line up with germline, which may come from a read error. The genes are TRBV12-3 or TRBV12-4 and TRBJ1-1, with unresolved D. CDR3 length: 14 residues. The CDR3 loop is CASSSSDANTEALF. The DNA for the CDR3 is TGTGCCAGTAGCTCTTCTGATGCGAACACTGAAGCTCTCTTT.

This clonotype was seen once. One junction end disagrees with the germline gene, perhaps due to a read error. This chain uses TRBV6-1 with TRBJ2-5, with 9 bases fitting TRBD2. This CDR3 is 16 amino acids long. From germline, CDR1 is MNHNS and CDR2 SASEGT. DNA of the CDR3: TGTGCCAACAGAGTTCGGGGGACTAGCTCCCGAGAGACCCATTACTTC. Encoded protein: CANRVRGTSSRETHYF.

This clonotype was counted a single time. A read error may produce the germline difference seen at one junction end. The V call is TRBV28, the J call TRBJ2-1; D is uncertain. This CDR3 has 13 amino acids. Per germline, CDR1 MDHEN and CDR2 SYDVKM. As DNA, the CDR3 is TGTGCCAGCAGTTTAAGTTCATTTAATGAACAGTTCTTC. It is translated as CASSLSSFNEQFF.

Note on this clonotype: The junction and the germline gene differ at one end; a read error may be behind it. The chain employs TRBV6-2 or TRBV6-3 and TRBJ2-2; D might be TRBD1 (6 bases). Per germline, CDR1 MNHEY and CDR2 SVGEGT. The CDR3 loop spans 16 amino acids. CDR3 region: CASSRAGTPFTGEMFF. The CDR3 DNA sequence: TGTGCCAGCAGCCGAGCTGGGACACCTTTCACCGGGGAGATGTTTTTT.

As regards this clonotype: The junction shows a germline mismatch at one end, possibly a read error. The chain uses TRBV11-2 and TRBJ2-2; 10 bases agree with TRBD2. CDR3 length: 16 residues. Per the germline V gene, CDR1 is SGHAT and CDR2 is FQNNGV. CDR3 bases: TGTGCCAGCGGCTTCCTAGCGGGAGTGAGCACCGGGGAGCTGTTTTTT. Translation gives CASGFLAGVSTGELFF. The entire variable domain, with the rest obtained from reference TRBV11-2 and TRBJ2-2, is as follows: EAGVAQSPRYKIIEKRQSVAFWCNPISGHATLYWYQQILGQGPKLLIQFQNNGVVDDSQLPKDRFSAERLKGVDSTLKIQPAKLEDSAVYLCASGFLAGVSTGELFFGEGSRLTVL.

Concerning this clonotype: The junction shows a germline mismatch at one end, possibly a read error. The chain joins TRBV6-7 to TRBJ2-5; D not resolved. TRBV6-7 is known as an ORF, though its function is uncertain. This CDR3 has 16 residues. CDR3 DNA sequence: TGTGCCAACAGTTACTTCGATAATGCTGGCGTCGAGACCCAGTACTTC. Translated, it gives CANSYFDNAGVETQYF.

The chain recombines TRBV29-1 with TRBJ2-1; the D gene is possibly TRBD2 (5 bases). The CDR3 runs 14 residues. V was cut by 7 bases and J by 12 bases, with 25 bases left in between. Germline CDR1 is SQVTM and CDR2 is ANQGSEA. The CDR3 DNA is TGCAGCGCCCCGGATGGAGGCCGGGTAGGATGGCAGTTCTTC. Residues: CSAPDGGRVGWQFF.

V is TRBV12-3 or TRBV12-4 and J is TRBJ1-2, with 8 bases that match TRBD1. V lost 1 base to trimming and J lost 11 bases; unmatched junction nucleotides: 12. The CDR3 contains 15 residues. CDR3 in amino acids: CASSLDRQGSRGYTF. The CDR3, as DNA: TGTGCCAGCAGTTTAGACAGACAGGGGTCGCGGGGTTACACCTTC.

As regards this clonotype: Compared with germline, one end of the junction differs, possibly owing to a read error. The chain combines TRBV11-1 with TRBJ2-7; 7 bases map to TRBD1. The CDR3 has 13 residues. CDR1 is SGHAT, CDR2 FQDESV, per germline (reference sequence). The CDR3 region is CASRGMQSYEQYF. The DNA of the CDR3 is TGTGCTAGCAGGGGGATGCAATCCTACGAGCAGTACTTC.

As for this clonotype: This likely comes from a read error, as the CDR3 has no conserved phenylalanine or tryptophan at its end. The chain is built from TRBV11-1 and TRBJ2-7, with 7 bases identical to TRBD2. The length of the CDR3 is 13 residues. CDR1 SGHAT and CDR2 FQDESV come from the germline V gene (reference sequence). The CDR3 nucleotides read TGTGCTAGCAGCGGGAAGCGATCCTACGAGCAGTACATC. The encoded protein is CASSGKRSYEQYI.

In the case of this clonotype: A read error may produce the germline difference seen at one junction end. The CDR3 coding sequence is TGTACCAGCTGCCGGACTAGCGGGAGGACCGGGGAACTGTTTTTT. Translated, it gives CTSCRTSGRTGELFF. The genes are TRBV5-6 and TRBJ2-2; TRBD2 matches at 14 bases. Germline CDR1 and CDR2: SGHDT and YYEEEE. The CDR3 sequence is 15 residues long.

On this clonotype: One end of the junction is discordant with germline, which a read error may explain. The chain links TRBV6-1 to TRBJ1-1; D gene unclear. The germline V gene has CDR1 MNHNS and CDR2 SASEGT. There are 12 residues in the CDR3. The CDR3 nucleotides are TGTGCCAGCAGTTTCCTGAACACTAAAGCTTTCTTT. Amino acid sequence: CASSFLNTKAFF.

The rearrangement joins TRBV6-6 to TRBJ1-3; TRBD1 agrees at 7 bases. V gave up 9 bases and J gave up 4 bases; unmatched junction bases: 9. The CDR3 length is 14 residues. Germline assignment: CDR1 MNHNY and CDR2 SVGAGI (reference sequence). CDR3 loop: CARSTTGDGNTIYF. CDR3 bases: TGTGCCAGGAGTACTACAGGGGACGGAAACACCATATATTTT.

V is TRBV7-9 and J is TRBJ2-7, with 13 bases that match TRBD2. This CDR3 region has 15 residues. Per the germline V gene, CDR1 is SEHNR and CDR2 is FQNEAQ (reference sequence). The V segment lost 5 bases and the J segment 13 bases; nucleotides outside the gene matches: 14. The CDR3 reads CASSRTSGSFYEHYF. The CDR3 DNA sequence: TGTGCCAGCAGCCGGACTAGCGGGAGTTTCTACGAACACTACTTC.

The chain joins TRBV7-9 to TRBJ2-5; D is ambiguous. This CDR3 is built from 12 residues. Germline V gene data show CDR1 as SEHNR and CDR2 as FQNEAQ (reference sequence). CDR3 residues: CVSSLEGETQYF. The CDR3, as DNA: TGTGTCAGTAGCTTAGAAGGAGAGACCCAGTACTTC.

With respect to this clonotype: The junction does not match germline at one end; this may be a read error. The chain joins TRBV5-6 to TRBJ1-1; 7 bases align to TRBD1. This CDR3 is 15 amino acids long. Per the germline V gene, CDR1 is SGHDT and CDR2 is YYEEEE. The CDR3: CANSPGGKVNTEAFF. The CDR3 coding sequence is TGTGCTAATAGCCCAGGGGGTAAAGTGAACACTGAAGCTTTCTTC.

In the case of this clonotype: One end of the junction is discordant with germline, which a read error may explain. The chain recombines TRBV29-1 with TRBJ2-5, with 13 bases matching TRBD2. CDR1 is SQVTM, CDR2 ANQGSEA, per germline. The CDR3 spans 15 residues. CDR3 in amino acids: CSVRTSGSCAEIQYF. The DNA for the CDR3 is TGTAGCGTTCGGACTAGCGGGAGTTGCGCAGAGATCCAGTACTTC.

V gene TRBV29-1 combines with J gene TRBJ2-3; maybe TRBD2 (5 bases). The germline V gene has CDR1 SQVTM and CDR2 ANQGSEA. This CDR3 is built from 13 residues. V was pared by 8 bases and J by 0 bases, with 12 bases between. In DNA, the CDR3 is TGCAGCACCCAGCGAGGGAGCACAGATACGCAGTATTTT. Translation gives CSTQRGSTDTQYF.

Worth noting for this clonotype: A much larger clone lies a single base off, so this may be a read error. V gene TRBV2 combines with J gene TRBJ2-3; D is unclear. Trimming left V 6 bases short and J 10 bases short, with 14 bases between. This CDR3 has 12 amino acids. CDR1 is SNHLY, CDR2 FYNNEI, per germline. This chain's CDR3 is CASRGSPPAQYF. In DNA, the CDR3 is TGTGCCAGCAGGGGATCACCCCCGGCGCAGTATTTT. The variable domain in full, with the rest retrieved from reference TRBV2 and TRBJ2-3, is EPEVTQTPSHQVTQMGQEVILRCVPISNHLYFYWYRQILGQKVEFLVSFYNNEISEKSEIFDDQFSVERPDGSNFTLKIRSTKLEDSAMYFCASRGSPPAQYFGPGTRLTVL.

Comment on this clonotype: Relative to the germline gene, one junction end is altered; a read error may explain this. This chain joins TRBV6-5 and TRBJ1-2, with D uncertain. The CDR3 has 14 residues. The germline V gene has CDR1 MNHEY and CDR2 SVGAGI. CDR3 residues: CASSNSTHLDGYTF. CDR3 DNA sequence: TGTGCCAGCAGTAACTCGACGCACCTAGATGGCTACACCTTC.

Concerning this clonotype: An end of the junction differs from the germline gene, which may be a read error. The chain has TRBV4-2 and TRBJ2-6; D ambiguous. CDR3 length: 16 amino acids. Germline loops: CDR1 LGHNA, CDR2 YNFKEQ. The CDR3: CASSQEASSGANLLTF. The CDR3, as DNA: TGTGCCAGCAGCCAAGAAGCAAGCTCTGGTGCCAACCTCCTGACTTTC.